The T cell receptor (beta chain) described here comes from a study of glioma-infiltrating T cells. The table lists this clonotype with many counts. Germline CDR1 and CDR2: SNHLY and FYNNEI. This CDR3 is 13 amino acids long. The V gene end was trimmed by 3 bases and the J gene end by 6 bases; junction bases not matched to a gene: 1. TCR alpha and beta CDR3 regions were amplified from RNA using iRepertoire nested multiplex PCR. TCRdb analysed the multiplex PCR reads with MiXCR anew, one entry per CDR3 protein. The sample carries 90,000 to 100,000 distinct CDR3 sequences, 40% recorded once. This sequence joins TRBV2 and TRBJ2-7, with 11 bases aligning to TRBD1. The TCR originated in a human donor with low-grade glioma or glioblastoma, undergoing nonglioma brain surgery, or in good health (not recorded which). The sequenced sample was glioma tissue, nonneoplastic brain tissue, or PBMCs (not recorded which). CDR3 sequence: CASSEDRGREQYF. The CDR3 bases are TGTGCCAGCAGTGAGGACAGGGGGCGCGAGCAGTACTTC.